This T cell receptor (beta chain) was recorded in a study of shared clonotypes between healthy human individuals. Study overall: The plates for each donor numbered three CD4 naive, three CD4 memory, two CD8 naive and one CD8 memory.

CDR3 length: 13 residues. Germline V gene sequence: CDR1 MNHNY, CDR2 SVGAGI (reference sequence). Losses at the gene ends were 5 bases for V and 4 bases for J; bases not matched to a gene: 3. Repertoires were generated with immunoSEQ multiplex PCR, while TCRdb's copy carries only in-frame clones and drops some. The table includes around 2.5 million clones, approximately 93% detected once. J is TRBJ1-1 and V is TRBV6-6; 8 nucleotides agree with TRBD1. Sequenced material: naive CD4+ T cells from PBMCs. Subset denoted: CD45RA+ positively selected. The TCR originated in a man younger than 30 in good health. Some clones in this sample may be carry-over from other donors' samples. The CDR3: CASSKQGVTEAFF. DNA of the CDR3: TGTGCCAGCAGTAAACAGGGGGTCACTGAAGCTTTCTTT.